The TCR beta chain under discussion was sequenced for a study of T cell changes during pregnancy in multiple sclerosis. Using immunoSEQ multiplex PCR, the repertoire was profiled, and TCRdb retains in-frame clones only, with some absent. The table has around 41,000 clones, about 91% seen once; the top ten hold 0.45% to 0.55%. V lost 1 base and J 5 bases, leaving 14 bases between the germline ends. Germline V gives CDR1 SGHTA, CDR2 FQGNSA. This CDR3 spans 15 amino acids. The sample was CD4+ T cells from peripheral blood mononuclear cells, taken in the third trimester of pregnancy. The V gene is TRBV7-2, the J gene TRBJ1-2; D gene ambiguous. The receptor was isolated from a female donor in good health, enrolled as a control in a pregnancy study. CDR3 amino acids: CASSLERAGGYGYTF. The CDR3 DNA follows: TGTGCCAGCAGCTTAGAACGGGCAGGAGGATATGGCTACACCTTC.